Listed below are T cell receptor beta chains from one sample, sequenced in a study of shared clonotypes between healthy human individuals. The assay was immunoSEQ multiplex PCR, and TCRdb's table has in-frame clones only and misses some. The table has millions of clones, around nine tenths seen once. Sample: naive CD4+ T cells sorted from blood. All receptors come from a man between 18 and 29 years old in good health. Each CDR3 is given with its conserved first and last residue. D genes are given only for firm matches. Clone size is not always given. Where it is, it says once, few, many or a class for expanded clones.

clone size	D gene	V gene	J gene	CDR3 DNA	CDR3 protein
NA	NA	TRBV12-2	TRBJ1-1	TGTGCAAGTCGCTTAGTTATAGGACAGGGTCGAAACACTGAAGCTTTCTTT	CASRLVIGQGRNTEAFF
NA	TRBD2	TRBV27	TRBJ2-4	TGTGCCAGCAGTTACTCGGGCGGGGGCAAAAACATTCAGTACTTC	CASSYSGGGKNIQYF
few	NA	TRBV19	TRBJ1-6	TGTGCCAGTAGTATTCCCGGTGGACCCCTCCACTTT	CASSIPGGPLHF
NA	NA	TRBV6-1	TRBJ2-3	TGTGCCAGCAGCTCACGCCCGCGGGGAGATACGCAGTATTTT	CASSSRPRGDTQYF
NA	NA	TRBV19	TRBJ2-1	TGTGCCAGTAGTACCCGGGACCGTAGCTCCTACAATGAGCAGTTCTTC	CASSTRDRSSYNEQFF
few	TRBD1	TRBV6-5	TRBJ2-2	TGTGCCAGCAGTCCAGGGGGTCCCGGGGAGCTGTTTTTT	CASSPGGPGELFF
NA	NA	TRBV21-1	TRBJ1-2	TGTGCCAGCAGCCCAAGGACGGGACAGGGGGATGATGGCTACACCTTC	CASSPRTGQGDDGYTF
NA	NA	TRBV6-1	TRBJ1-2	TGTGCCAGCACCGAGAGAGGGTTAGAATATGGCTACACCTTC	CASTERGLEYGYTF
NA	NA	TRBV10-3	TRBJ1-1	TGTGCCATCAGGGAAGACCTAGGAGGGGTCGCTGAAGCTTTCTTT	CAIREDLGGVAEAFF
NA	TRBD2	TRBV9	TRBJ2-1	TGTGCCAGCAGCGTAGGCGGGAGCCAGGGCAATGAGCAGTTCTTC	CASSVGGSQGNEQFF
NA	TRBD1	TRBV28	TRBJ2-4	TGTGCCAGCAGTAGGACAGGGTTGGGTGCCAAAAACATTCAGTACTTC	CASSRTGLGAKNIQYF
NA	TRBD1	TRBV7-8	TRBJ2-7	TGTGCCAGCAGCTTAGGCCCAAGGGACAGCTCCTACGAGCAGTACTTC	CASSLGPRDSSYEQYF
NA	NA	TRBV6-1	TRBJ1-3	TGTGCCAGCACTCTCGACAACGGAAACACCATATATTTT	CASTLDNGNTIYF
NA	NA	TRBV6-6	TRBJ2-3	TGTGCCAGCTACTTCAAACGGGGGTTTAGCACAGATACGCAGTATTTT	CASYFKRGFSTDTQYF
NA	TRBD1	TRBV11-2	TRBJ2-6	TGTGCCAGCAGACCGGACAGGGGTGGGGCCAACGTCCTGACTTTC	CASRPDRGGANVLTF
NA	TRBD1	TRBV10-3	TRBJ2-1	TGTGCCACCGCCCCTAAGGAGACAGGGGTGAATGAGCAGTTCTTC	CATAPKETGVNEQFF
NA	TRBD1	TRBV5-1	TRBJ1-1	TGCGCCAGCAGCTCCCGGGACAGGGGGGACACTGAAGCTTTCTTT	CASSSRDRGDTEAFF
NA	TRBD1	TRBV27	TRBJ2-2	TGTGCCAGCAGTTTCGACAGGGCCACGAACACCGGGGAGCTGTTTTTT	CASSFDRATNTGELFF
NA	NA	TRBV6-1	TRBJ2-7	TGTGCCAGCAGTGAATACCCCGGGGGCTCCTACGAGCAGTACTTC	CASSEYPGGSYEQYF
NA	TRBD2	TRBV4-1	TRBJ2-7	TGCGCCAGCAGCCATCCCGGGGGGGGAGGAACCTACGAGCAGTACTTC	CASSHPGGGGTYEQYF
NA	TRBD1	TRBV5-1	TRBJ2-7	TGCGCCAGCAGCTTGGTTCAGGGGGCGACTACAGGAAGCGAGCAGTACTTC	CASSLVQGATTGSEQYF
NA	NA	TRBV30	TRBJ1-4	TGTGCCTGGAGTGTCCCGGGACGTTCAACTAATGAAAAACTGTTTTTT	CAWSVPGRSTNEKLFF
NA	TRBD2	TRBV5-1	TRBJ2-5	TGCGCCAGCAGCTCCCAACCAGGAGCGGGAGCTCAAGAGACCCAGTACTTC	CASSSQPGAGAQETQYF
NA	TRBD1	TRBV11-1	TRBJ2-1	TGTGCCAGCAGGGTAAGCCTTGGGACAGATTTCGGTGAGCAGTTCTTC	CASRVSLGTDFGEQFF
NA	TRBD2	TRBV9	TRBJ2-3	TGTGCCAGCAGCCCCATGGGGACTAGCGGAACAGATACGCAGTATTTT	CASSPMGTSGTDTQYF
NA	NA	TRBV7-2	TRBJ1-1	TGTGCCAGCAGCTCATACCCCGCCACTGAAGCTTTCTTT	CASSSYPATEAFF